These 4 T cell receptor beta chains originate from one sample sequenced in a study of blood T cell repertoires in COVID-19. The protocol was immunoSEQ multiplex PCR, while the TCRdb copy is restricted to in-frame clones and leaves out a portion. This table holds tens of thousands of clones, almost 90% found once. The specimen was peripheral blood. These receptors were collected from a human donor in a cohort sampled during active COVID-19.

J is TRBJ2-1 and V is TRBV14; D may be TRBD2 (6 bases). CDR1 and CDR2 (germline): SGHDN, FVKESK. The CDR3 contains 16 residues. Trimming removed 2 bases at V and 2 bases at J, with 13 bases between. For the CDR3, the DNA is TGTGCCAGCAGCCAACCAGGAGTAGCGGCCTACAATGAGCAGTTCTTC. It specifies CASSQPGVAAYNEQFF.

The chain has TRBV5-8 and TRBJ2-6; TRBD2 might be the D (5 bases). Trimming left V 4 bases short and J 0 bases short, with 14 bases between. Germline assignment: CDR1 SGHTS and CDR2 YDEGEE. The CDR3 length is 17 residues. The CDR3 loop reads CASSPGKTSSGANVLTF. Written as DNA, the CDR3 is TGTGCCAGCAGCCCGGGGAAGACCAGCTCTGGGGCCAACGTCCTGACTTTC.

V and J are TRBV6-2 or TRBV6-3 and TRBJ1-3; the D is unclear. The length of the CDR3 is 15 residues. Trimming took off 6 bases at V and 0 bases at J, with 12 bases between the two ends. CDR1 is MNHEY, CDR2 SVGEGT, per germline. For the CDR3, the DNA is TGTGCCAGCAGCCCCGGTTCGGTCTCTGGAAACACCATATATTTT. Translated: CASSPGSVSGNTIYF.

The rearrangement uses TRBV6-5 and TRBJ2-7; no clear D gene. This CDR3 contains 14 residues. Trimming removed 5 bases from V and 5 bases from J, with 16 bases in between. CDR1 and CDR2 from the germline V gene are MNHEY and SVGAGI. The CDR3 region is CASSQDLVSHEQYF. CDR3 sequence (DNA): TGTGCCAGCAGTCAGGATCTTGTATCTCACGAGCAGTACTTC.